This passage covers 10 T cell receptor beta chains from one sample sequenced in a study of Graves' ophthalmopathy and Graves' hyperthyroidism. Amplified material comprised TCR beta CDR3 regions derived from RNA transcripts. First-round RT-PCR relied on HTBI primers, and a second-round multiplex PCR came next. Each CDR3 protein gets one entry after TCRdb re-called the multiplex PCR reads with MiXCR. This table holds approximately 1.2 million distinct CDR3 sequences, about 35% found once. The sequencing input was peripheral blood or thyroid tissue (not recorded which). The origin of the receptors is an adult man with Graves' hyperthyroidism.

This chain connects TRBV29-1 to TRBJ1-1, with 7 bases identical to TRBD1. Germline-derived CDR1 and CDR2 are SQVTM and ANQGSEA. The CDR3 sequence is 14 residues long. V was clipped by 4 bases and J by 1 base; unmatched bases: 6. The DNA for the CDR3 is TGCAGCGTTGGGTCGACAGGGCGGAACACTGAAGCTTTCTTT. Translating it yields CSVGSTGRNTEAFF.

In the case of this clonotype: An end of the junction does not agree with germline; a read error may underlie this. V gene TRBV29-1 combines with J gene TRBJ2-7; 9 positions match TRBD2. CDR1 and CDR2 from the germline V gene are SQVTM and ANQGSEA. There are 13 residues in the CDR3. For the CDR3, the DNA is TGCGGCGTTGGGCGGGAGGGACCCTACGAGCAGTACTTC. Its translation: CGVGREGPYEQYF.

This clonotype was seen repeatedly, ten times or more. The chain employs TRBV10-3 and TRBJ1-2, with 7 bases that match TRBD1. This CDR3 is 13 amino acids long. V lost 6 bases, J lost 6 bases, and 7 bases stayed unmatched. CDR1 is ENHRY and CDR2 is SYGVKD in the germline V gene. CDR3 bases: TGTGCCATCAGGCCCGGGACAGAAGATGGCTACACCTTC. Protein sequence: CAIRPGTEDGYTF.

This clonotype came up many times. The chain employs TRBV5-8 and TRBJ1-2, with D maybe TRBD1 (6 bases). This CDR3 comprises 14 residues. Germline V gives CDR1 SGHTS, CDR2 YDEGEE. Trimming removed 0 bases from V and 5 bases from J, with 11 bases in between. This chain's CDR3 is CASSLANRVYGYTF. The CDR3 DNA follows: TGTGCCAGCAGCTTGGCCAACAGGGTATATGGCTACACCTTC.

The chain has TRBV20-1 and TRBJ2-3; 9 nucleotides align to TRBD2. The CDR3 totals 14 residues. Germline lookup yields CDR1 DFQATT and CDR2 SNEGSKA (reference sequence). V shed 1 base and J 2 bases; nucleotides not matched to a gene: 1. The DNA of the CDR3 is TGCAGTGCTAGAGGCGGGGGGGTCACAGATACGCAGTATTTT. Encoded protein: CSARGGGVTDTQYF.

V and J are TRBV27 and TRBJ1-2, with 8 nucleotides matching TRBD1. The V gene's germline CDR1 is MNHEY and CDR2 SMNVEV (reference sequence). The CDR3 spans 16 residues. The ends lost 0 bases at V and 2 bases at J; junction bases unmatched: 5. CDR3 residues: CASSLSLHRGNYGYTF. For the CDR3, the DNA is TGTGCCAGCAGTTTATCCCTTCACAGGGGGAACTATGGCTACACCTTC.

This clonotype was found once. The chain has TRBV7-9 and TRBJ1-1; a weak D match, TRBD1 (6 bases). Trimming stripped 5 bases from V and 4 bases from J, with 20 bases between. Germline CDR1 is SEHNR and CDR2 is FQNEAQ (reference sequence). The CDR3 sequence is 16 residues long. The CDR3 DNA reads as TGTGCCAGCAGCCTACTCCTCAGCAGGGGTGGCACTGAAGCTTTCTTT. This gives the protein CASSLLLSRGGTEAFF. Combining the CDR3 with reference TRBV7-9 and TRBJ1-1 gives the whole variable domain DTGVSQNPRHKITKRGQNVTFRCDPISEHNRLYWYRQTLGQGPEFLTYFQNEAQLEKSRLLSDRFSAERPKGSFSTLEIQRTEQGDSAMYLCASSLLLSRGGTEAFFGQGTRLTVV.

The gene calls are TRBV20-1 and TRBJ2-7, with D perhaps matching TRBD1 or TRBD2 (5 bases each). Trimming removed 5 bases at V and 3 bases at J, with 17 bases between. This CDR3 contains 14 residues. Germline lookup yields CDR1 DFQATT and CDR2 SNEGSKA (reference sequence). DNA for the CDR3: TGCAGTGCTCGCCGACAAGAGGGGTTCTACGAGCAGTACTTC. Residues: CSARRQEGFYEQYF.

This chain links TRBV20-1 with TRBJ1-5; weak D call: TRBD1 (6 bases). Germline CDR1 DFQATT, CDR2 SNEGSKA (reference sequence). This CDR3 is built from 16 residues. The germline V and J ends were trimmed by 4 bases and 4 bases, with 20 bases remaining between them. This chain's CDR3 is CSATPLPQGLNQPQHF. CDR3 nucleotides: TGCAGTGCTACGCCGCTCCCCCAGGGGCTAAATCAGCCCCAGCATTTT.

This clonotype has only a few counts. V and J are TRBV20-1 and TRBJ2-5; tentatively, D is TRBD2 (6 bases). Germline loops: CDR1 DFQATT, CDR2 SNEGSKA (reference sequence). The germline V and J ends were trimmed by 0 bases and 5 bases, with 13 bases remaining between them. This CDR3 region has 14 residues. This chain's CDR3 is CSAREGRAGETQYF. The CDR3 DNA follows: TGCAGTGCTAGAGAGGGCAGGGCGGGGGAGACCCAGTACTTC.